Listed below are T cell receptor beta chains from one sample, sequenced in a study of molecular identifiers for immune sequencing clone quantification. One entry per CDR3 protein, called by TCRdb with MiXCR from the PCR reads. The sample lists around 480,000 distinct CDR3 sequences; around 23% were seen once. Sequencing was carried out using naive CD8+ T cells from blood, with Jurkat cell RNA spiked in. The receptors were sampled from a human donor in good health. Some libraries in this study had Jurkat cell RNA spiked in. Each CDR3 is given with its conserved first and last residue. Fields, in order: J gene, V gene, clone size, D gene, CDR3 protein, CDR3 DNA. A D gene is named only where the DNA matches it firmly. The listing skips clone size in some rows; elsewhere it reads once, few, many or a size class.

>TRBJ1-1|TRBV9|NA|TRBD1
CASSVARDSTHTEAFF
TGTGCCAGCAGCGTCGCTCGGGACAGTACTCACACTGAAGCTTTCTTT
>TRBJ2-5|TRBV13|NA|NA
CASSPREAGREKETQYF
TGTGCCAGCAGCCCCCGAGAAGCGGGCCGCGAAAAAGAGACCCAGTACTTC
>TRBJ1-2|TRBV12-3/TRBV12-4|few|NA
CASSNDRSYGYTF
TGTGCCAGCAGTAACGACAGGAGCTATGGCTACACCTTC
>TRBJ2-7|TRBV7-9|few|TRBD2
CASSLGSGTSGRGSYEQYF
TGTGCCAGCAGCTTGGGTTCCGGGACTAGCGGGAGAGGGTCCTACGAGCAGTACTTC
>TRBJ2-7|TRBV5-4|NA|TRBD2
CASSLRGGPGEKYF
TGTGCCAGCAGCTTGCGCGGGGGGCCGGGCGAGAAGTACTTC
>TRBJ2-5|TRBV11-2|NA|TRBD2
CASSLEWGLPGTQYF
TGTGCCAGCAGCTTAGAGTGGGGACTACCCGGGACCCAGTACTTC
>TRBJ2-4|TRBV2|many|NA
CASSEALAKNIQYF
TGTGCCAGCAGTGAAGCCTTAGCCAAAAACATTCAGTACTTC
>TRBJ2-3|TRBV19|many|NA
CATSRGDTQYF
TGTGCCACCAGTCGGGGAGATACGCAGTATTTT
>TRBJ2-3|TRBV12-3/TRBV12-4|few|TRBD1
CASSLADRVREDTQYF
TGTGCCAGCAGTTTAGCTGACAGGGTGAGGGAAGATACGCAGTATTTT
>TRBJ2-4|TRBV29-1|many|NA
CSVEVQSKNIQYF
TGCAGCGTTGAGGTACAGTCAAAAAACATTCAGTACTTC
>TRBJ1-4|TRBV5-6|few|TRBD1
CASSYRTGVFPGAELFF
TGTGCCAGCAGCTACAGGACAGGGGTCTTCCCCGGGGCAGAACTGTTTTTT
>TRBJ2-7|TRBV5-4|few|TRBD1
CASSAGQALSNEQYF
TGTGCCAGCAGCGCGGGACAGGCCCTTTCCAACGAGCAGTACTTC
>TRBJ1-4|TRBV5-4|NA|NA
CASSPGYSNEKLFF
TGTGCCAGCAGCCCAGGGTATTCTAATGAAAAACTGTTTTTT
>TRBJ2-3|TRBV12-3/TRBV12-4|many|TRBD1
CASGTALTDTQYF
TGTGCCAGCGGGACAGCGCTCACAGATACGCAGTATTTT
>TRBJ2-7|TRBV24-1|NA|TRBD1
CATSDAGTGGLEQYF
TGTGCCACCAGTGACGCCGGGACAGGGGGCCTCGAGCAGTACTTC
>TRBJ2-5|TRBV30|few|NA
CARPREGARPEDEETQYF
TGTGCCCGCCCCCGGGAAGGGGCCCGGCCTGAGGATGAAGAGACCCAGTACTTC
>TRBJ1-1|TRBV5-6|NA|TRBD1
CASSPGQGVAEAFF
TGTGCCAGCAGCCCGGGACAGGGGGTCGCTGAAGCTTTCTTT
>TRBJ1-2|TRBV12-5|NA|TRBD1
CASGGTGAAYGYTF
TGTGCTAGTGGTGGGACAGGGGCGGCCTATGGCTACACCTTC
>TRBJ2-7|TRBV5-1|NA|TRBD1
CASSFGQGATYEQYF
TGCGCCAGCAGCTTCGGACAGGGGGCCACCTACGAGCAGTACTTC
>TRBJ2-1|TRBV4-3|NA|NA
CASSTALYNEQFF
TGCGCCAGCTCCACGGCGTTGTACAATGAGCAGTTCTTC
>TRBJ1-6|TRBV4-3|NA|NA
CASSQDWQSTSPLHF
TGCGCCAGCAGCCAAGACTGGCAGTCTACTTCACCCCTCCACTTT
>TRBJ1-4|TRBV7-9|NA|TRBD1
CASSSSFRTGDEKLFF
TGTGCCAGCAGCTCGTCCTTCCGGACAGGGGACGAAAAACTGTTTTTT
>TRBJ1-1|TRBV13|NA|TRBD1
CASSPSDRVSEAFF
TGTGCCAGCAGCCCCTCCGACAGGGTTAGTGAAGCTTTCTTT
>TRBJ2-2|TRBV29-1|many|NA
CSVEGDTNTGELFF
TGCAGCGTTGAAGGGGACACGAACACCGGGGAGCTGTTTTTT
>TRBJ2-3|TRBV11-2|NA|TRBD2
CASSGGAPTDTRYF
TGTGCCAGTAGCGGGGGGGCCCCTACAGATACGCGGTATTTT
>TRBJ2-5|TRBV20-1|many|NA
CSASTQENQETQYF
TGCAGTGCTAGCACTCAGGAAAACCAAGAGACCCAGTACTTC
>TRBJ2-4|TRBV7-2|NA|NA
CASSFEGSGGAKNIQYF
TGTGCCAGCAGCTTTGAAGGGTCTGGGGGAGCCAAAAACATTCAGTACTTC
>TRBJ2-1|TRBV24-1|few|TRBD2
CATSDSSLREGFDEQFF
TGTGCCACCAGTGATTCCTCGTTGAGGGAGGGTTTCGATGAGCAGTTCTTC
>TRBJ1-5|TRBV27|NA|NA
CASSLWRGRNQPQHF
TGTGCCAGCAGTTTATGGAGGGGTCGCAATCAGCCCCAGCATTTT
>TRBJ2-7|TRBV6-2/TRBV6-3|NA|NA
CARPRGALRSYAQYF
TGTGCCCGCCCCCGTGGGGCCCTGCGCTCCTACGCGCAGTACTTC
>TRBJ2-5|TRBV27|NA|NA
CASSLEQGIETQYF
TGTGCCAGCAGTTTAGAACAGGGCATAGAGACCCAGTACTTC